Following are 13 T cell receptor beta chains from one sample sequenced in a study of cytomegalovirus exposure and HLA in healthy donors. With 60 Vbeta and 13 Jbeta primers, the PCR was carried out. Libraries were prepared by immunoSEQ multiplex PCR; TCRdb keeps only in-frame clonotypes and omits some of them. The sample has over 60,000 clones, around 70% seen once. The sample was PBMCs. All receptors derive from a male donor in good health and CMV-seropositive.

This chain links TRBV5-1 with TRBJ2-5; 7 nucleotides agree with TRBD2. The germline CDR1 and CDR2 sequences are SGHRS and YFSETQ. CDR3 length: 14 residues. J was trimmed by 0 bases and V by 5 bases; bases with no gene match: 4. DNA for the CDR3: TGCGCCAGCAGGCTGAGCGGGAACCAAGAGACCCAGTACTTC. Residues: CASRLSGNQETQYF.

This chain links TRBV11-2 with TRBJ2-2; maybe TRBD1 (5 bases). V lost 5 bases and J 3 bases, leaving 13 bases between the germline ends. Germline V gives CDR1 SGHAT, CDR2 FQNNGV. The CDR3 contains 15 residues. As DNA, the CDR3 is TGTGCCAGCAGCCCAGACAGCTACTACACCGGGGAGCTGTTTTTT. Translated: CASSPDSYYTGELFF.

V usage is TRBV6-5 and J usage is TRBJ1-5; a possible D gene is TRBD1 (6 bases). The CDR3 is 15 residues long. Germline V CDR1 and CDR2: MNHEY, SVGAGI. V lost 2 bases to trimming and J lost 5 bases, with 13 bases between them. CDR3 sequence reads: CASSYTAGADQPQHF. For the CDR3, the DNA is TGTGCCAGCAGTTACACCGCAGGGGCAGATCAGCCCCAGCATTTT.

The V and J genes are TRBV15 and TRBJ2-2; a possible D gene is TRBD1 (5 bases). Trimming removed 0 bases from V and 2 bases from J, with 10 bases in between. In germline, CDR1 is LNHNV, CDR2 YYDKDF (reference sequence). This CDR3 contains 16 residues. The chain's CDR3 is CATSRDQGVNTGELFF. The CDR3 nucleotides read TGTGCCACCAGCAGAGATCAGGGCGTTAACACCGGGGAGCTGTTTTTT.

The rearrangement links TRBV5-1 to TRBJ2-3, with D perhaps TRBD2 (6 bases). CDR1 and CDR2 from the germline V gene are SGHRS and YFSETQ. The CDR3 runs 14 residues. The V gene lost 1 base and the J gene lost 5 bases, with 11 bases spanning the gap. CDR3 in amino acids: CASSLTGEEDTQYF. CDR3 nucleotide sequence: TGCGCCAGCAGCTTGACGGGAGAAGAAGATACGCAGTATTTT.

The chain has TRBV28 and TRBJ1-5; D is unresolved. This CDR3 is 13 amino acids long. The V end was cut by 7 bases, the J end by 3 bases, with 10 bases between. In germline, CDR1 is MDHEN, CDR2 SYDVKM. CDR3 nucleotides: TGTGCCAGCACTCAAGCGTCCAATCAGCCCCAGCATTTT. It codes for CASTQASNQPQHF. Full variable domain (rest looked up from reference TRBV28 and TRBJ1-5): DVKVTQSSRYLVKRTGEKVFLECVQDMDHENMFWYRQDPGLGLRLIYFSYDVKMKEKGDIPEGYSVSREKKERFSLILESASTNQTSMYLCASTQASNQPQHFGDGTRLSIL.

This clone was observed a handful of times. V gene TRBV10-3 combines with J gene TRBJ2-7; the match to TRBD2 covers 7 bases. The V gene end was trimmed by 8 bases and the J gene end by 5 bases; junction bases not matched to a gene: 6. CDR3 length: 12 amino acids. Germline lookup yields CDR1 ENHRY and CDR2 SYGVKD. The CDR3 coding sequence is TGTGCCATCCGGGCGGGAGTCGACGAGCAGTACTTC. Protein sequence: CAIRAGVDEQYF.

This clone was picked up a small number of times. For the CDR3, the DNA is TGTGCCAGCAGCTTCCCACGGAGCGGAAGCTCCTACGAGCAGTACTTC. Amino acids: CASSFPRSGSSYEQYF. The chain has TRBV7-9 and TRBJ2-7, with D perhaps TRBD2 (5 bases). Trimming pared 3 bases from V and 0 bases from J, leaving 15 bases between. This CDR3 region has 16 residues. The germline gives CDR1 SEHNR, CDR2 FQNEAQ (reference sequence).

This chain joins TRBV29-1 and TRBJ1-2, with D possibly TRBD1 on 5 matching bases. V dropped 3 bases and J dropped 4 bases, with 15 bases sitting between them. Germline V gene lookup returns CDR1 SQVTM and CDR2 ANQGSEA. The CDR3 has 14 residues. The CDR3 region has the DNA TGCAGCGTTGAGTGGTTCGGGGGGGGCTATGGCTACACCTTC. Translating gives CSVEWFGGGYGYTF.

V and J are TRBV2 and TRBJ2-2; 8 bases fit TRBD2. The CDR3 runs 14 residues. Germline loops: CDR1 SNHLY, CDR2 FYNNEI. The trim removed 7 bases at V and 0 bases at J, leaving 1 base unmatched. This chain's CDR3 is CASKGLANTGELFF. The CDR3 coding sequence is TGTGCCAGCAAGGGACTAGCGAACACCGGGGAGCTGTTTTTT.

The chain couples TRBV7-6 to TRBJ2-2; 9 nucleotides agree with TRBD2. CDR1 and CDR2 (germline): SGHVS, FNYEAQ. V was pared by 5 bases and J by 6 bases, with 7 bases of the junction left unmatched. The CDR3 is made up of 15 amino acids. The CDR3 loop reads CASSPMRGGAGELFF. The CDR3 coding sequence is TGTGCCAGCAGCCCAATGCGGGGGGGCGCCGGGGAGCTGTTTTTT. Drawing the rest from reference TRBV7-6 and TRBJ2-2, the complete variable domain is GAGVSQSPRYKVTKRGQDVALRCDPISGHVSLYWYRQALGQGPEFLTYFNYEAQQDKSGLPNDRFSAERPEGSISTLTIQRTEQRDSAMYRCASSPMRGGAGELFFGEGSRLTVL.

The DNA for the CDR3 is TGTGCCAGCAGCCGGGACATCTACGAGCAGTACTTC. This codes for CASSRDIYEQYF. V gene TRBV5-4 combines with J gene TRBJ2-7; TRBD1 might be the D (6 bases). Germline CDR1 SGHNT, CDR2 YYREEE (reference sequence). This CDR3 spans 12 amino acids. The V and J ends lost 4 bases and 3 bases respectively, with 8 bases between them.

This sequence joins TRBV4-1 and TRBJ1-1; D is undetermined. Trimming took 0 bases from V and 8 from J, leaving 16 bases between them. Germline V gene lookup returns CDR1 MGHRA and CDR2 YSYEKL. The CDR3 length is 15 residues. DNA of the CDR3: TGCGCCAGCAGCCAAGAAGAAGGAGCCCTCAGCGAAGCTTTCTTT. As protein: CASSQEEGALSEAFF.